The 28 T cell receptor beta chains given below trace back to one sample, sequenced in a study of blood T cell repertoires in COVID-19. Method: immunoSEQ multiplex PCR; TCRdb's copy keeps in-frame clones and lacks some. This sample has about 140,000 clones; 65% to 80% occur once, and the top ten carry approximately 3.6%. The sample consisted of peripheral blood. These receptors originate from a man in his 60s with acute or convalescent COVID-19.

The chain employs TRBV7-8 and TRBJ2-5, with 9 bases lining up with TRBD2. Trimming took 3 bases from V and 1 from J; bases not matched to a gene: 9. Germline V gene data show CDR1 as SGHVS and CDR2 as FQNEAQ. This CDR3 has 17 residues. The CDR3, as DNA: TGTGCCAGCAGCTTTCGGGGTTTAGCGGGAGCCCAAGAGACCCAGTACTTC. It is translated as CASSFRGLAGAQETQYF.

The chain has TRBV5-1 and TRBJ1-1, with TRBD1 matching 7 bases. The V gene end was trimmed by 0 bases and the J gene end by 3 bases; junction bases not matched to a gene: 2. The germline gives CDR1 SGHRS, CDR2 YFSETQ. The CDR3 loop spans 14 amino acids. Here the CDR3 DNA reads TGCGCCAGCAGCTTGGAGGGGGCGTACACTGAAGCTTTCTTT. This encodes CASSLEGAYTEAFF.

This clone was found a few times. The gene calls are TRBV27 and TRBJ2-3; 13 positions match TRBD2. This CDR3 has 16 residues. Trimming took 5 bases from V and 2 from J; bases not matched to a gene: 4. CDR1 is MNHEY and CDR2 is SMNVEV in the germline V gene (reference sequence). The CDR3 reads CASSPGLAGFTDTQYF. Here the CDR3 DNA reads TGTGCCAGCAGTCCGGGACTAGCGGGGTTCACAGATACGCAGTATTTT.

This clone was detected only a few times. This chain uses TRBV7-2 with TRBJ1-1; D might be TRBD1 (5 bases). CDR3 length equals 13 residues. The germline gives CDR1 SGHTA, CDR2 FQGNSA. V was shortened by 5 bases and J by 6 bases, with 13 bases between the two germline ends. Written as DNA, the CDR3 is TGTGCCAGCAGCCTTGAGTGGGGGGCTGAAGCTTTCTTT. It encodes CASSLEWGAEAFF.

This sequence joins TRBV6-5 and TRBJ2-7, with D possibly matching TRBD1 (5 bases). Trimming left V 6 bases short and J 0 bases short, with 12 bases between. The CDR3 totals 14 residues. The germline gives CDR1 MNHEY, CDR2 SVGAGI. This CDR3 reads CASSPDSLSYEQYF. The CDR3 DNA sequence: TGTGCCAGCAGCCCCGACAGCCTCTCCTACGAGCAGTACTTC.

The J gene is TRBJ1-5, the V gene TRBV4-3; D uncertain. The V and J ends lost 7 bases and 3 bases respectively, with 16 bases between them. CDR1 is LGHNA and CDR2 is YSLEER in the germline V gene. CDR3 length: 15 amino acids. The CDR3 DNA is TGCGCCAGCACCGAGGGAGTGGGCTCCAATCAGCCCCAGCATTTT. This gives the protein CASTEGVGSNQPQHF.

The V call is TRBV15, the J call TRBJ2-2, with D maybe TRBD2 (6 bases). The germline gives CDR1 LNHNV, CDR2 YYDKDF (reference sequence). The CDR3 length is 17 residues. The ends were cut back, 0 bases at V and 3 bases at J, with 14 bases in the middle. CDR3 amino acids: CATSRDLTGVDTGELFF. In nucleotides, the CDR3 is TGTGCCACCAGCAGAGATTTGACGGGAGTCGACACCGGGGAGCTGTTTTTT.

This clone was picked up a small number of times. The rearrangement joins TRBV7-9 to TRBJ2-7; 9 bases line up with TRBD1. The CDR3 length is 15 residues. Trimming cost V 2 bases and J 5 bases; bases outside gene matches: 7. Germline V gene data show CDR1 as SEHNR and CDR2 as FQNEAQ (reference sequence). CDR3 amino acids: CASSLTGGSVHEQYF. DNA for the CDR3: TGTGCCAGCAGCTTAACAGGGGGCTCTGTCCACGAGCAGTACTTC.

The CDR3 sequence is CASSDLSGGDTQYF. In nucleotides, the CDR3 is TGCGCCAGCAGCGACCTTTCAGGAGGGGATACGCAGTATTTT. The rearrangement joins TRBV5-1 to TRBJ2-3; tentatively, D is TRBD2 (6 bases). The CDR3 has 14 amino acids. Germline loops: CDR1 SGHRS, CDR2 YFSETQ. Trimming pared 4 bases from V and 6 bases from J, leaving 15 bases between.

This clone has a handful of counts. This chain's CDR3 is CASMGLAGEAQYF. The CDR3 nucleotides are TGTGCCAGCATGGGGCTAGCGGGAGAGGCACAGTACTTC. V usage is TRBV14 and J usage is TRBJ2-5; TRBD2 aligns across 10 bases. Looked up from germline, CDR1 is SGHDN and CDR2 is FVKESK. Germline trimming cut 7 bases from V and 11 bases from J; bases unmatched to any gene: 10. This CDR3 contains 13 residues.

The rearrangement joins TRBV18 to TRBJ1-6; D is possibly TRBD1 (6 bases). This CDR3 is 15 amino acids long. V was pared by 1 base and J by 5 bases, with 9 bases between. The V gene's germline CDR1 is KGHSH and CDR2 LQKENI. The chain's CDR3 is CASSPLRGNNSPLHF. The CDR3 DNA reads as TGTGCCAGCTCACCACTAAGGGGGAATAATTCACCCCTCCACTTT. Based on the CDR3 plus reference TRBV18 and TRBJ1-6, the full variable domain is NAGVMQNPRHLVRRRGQEARLRCSPMKGHSHVYWYRQLPEEGLKFMVYLQKENIIDESGMPKERFSAEFPKEGPSILRIQQVVRGDSAAYFCASSPLRGNNSPLHFGNGTRLTVT.

V is TRBV29-1 and J is TRBJ2-2; weak D call: TRBD1 (6 bases). This CDR3 region has 13 residues. V gave up 4 bases and J gave up 0 bases, with 6 bases separating them. CDR1 is SQVTM, CDR2 ANQGSEA, per germline. CDR3 bases: TGCAGCGTTGGGACAGCGAACACCGGGGAGCTGTTTTTT. Its protein product is CSVGTANTGELFF.

The J gene is TRBJ1-2, the V gene TRBV10-3; D not resolved. This CDR3 region has 15 residues. V was pared by 0 bases and J by 4 bases, with 12 bases between. The germline V gene encodes CDR1 ENHRY and CDR2 SYGVKD. The CDR3 loop reads CAISESTGRSYGYTF. The CDR3 DNA reads as TGTGCCATCAGTGAGTCGACCGGCAGGTCCTATGGCTACACCTTC.

This rearrangement joins TRBV15 to TRBJ1-5, with D perhaps matching TRBD1 (5 bases). Germline V lookup: CDR1 LNHNV, CDR2 YYDKDF (reference sequence). The germline V and J ends were trimmed by 1 base and 7 bases, with 11 bases remaining between them. The CDR3 is made up of 14 amino acids. In DNA form, the CDR3 reads TGTGCCACCAGCAGAGTCGACAGTGAACAGCCCCAGCATTTT. As protein: CATSRVDSEQPQHF.

The chain uses TRBV11-2 and TRBJ2-1, with 7 bases lining up with TRBD2. V was clipped by 3 bases and J by 0 bases; unmatched bases: 8. The CDR3 is made up of 17 amino acids. Germline CDR1 SGHAT, CDR2 FQNNGV. The CDR3 DNA reads TGTGCCAGCAGCTTGGGGACTACCGGGACCTCCTACAATGAGCAGTTCTTC. It encodes CASSLGTTGTSYNEQFF. The full variable domain, rest sourced from reference TRBV11-2 and TRBJ2-1, is EAGVAQSPRYKIIEKRQSVAFWCNPISGHATLYWYQQILGQGPKLLIQFQNNGVVDDSQLPKDRFSAERLKGVDSTLKIQPAKLEDSAVYLCASSLGTTGTSYNEQFFGPGTRLTVL.

The chain employs TRBV7-2 and TRBJ1-5; no definite D call. There are 16 residues in the CDR3. CDR1 and CDR2 (germline): SGHTA, FQGNSA. Trimming pared 5 bases from V and 5 bases from J, leaving 19 bases between. Here the CDR3 reads CASSPHQILPDQPQHF. CDR3 in DNA: TGTGCCAGCAGCCCCCATCAAATACTTCCTGATCAGCCCCAGCATTTT.

The J gene is TRBJ2-7, the V gene TRBV28; the match to TRBD2 covers 9 bases. This CDR3 has 17 residues. Germline CDR1 reads MDHEN; CDR2 reads SYDVKM. V shed 4 bases, J shed 6 bases, and the junction held 16 bases outside the gene matches. The chain's CDR3 is CASSSLILAGDWAEQYF. The CDR3 region has the DNA TGTGCCAGCAGTTCCTTAATCTTAGCGGGAGATTGGGCCGAGCAGTACTTC.

The CDR3 region has the DNA TGTGCCAGCAGATTGGGGAGAGGACAGGGCAATTCACCCCTCCACTTT. This translates into CASRLGRGQGNSPLHF. The chain couples TRBV28 to TRBJ1-6; 8 nucleotides align to TRBD1. The V and J ends lost 6 bases and 7 bases, in that order; junction bases with no gene match: 11. Germline CDR1 is MDHEN and CDR2 is SYDVKM. The CDR3 covers 16 residues.

This chain uses TRBV12-3 or TRBV12-4 with TRBJ2-4; 10 bases map to TRBD1. Trimming took 3 bases from V and 9 from J; bases not matched to a gene: 2. The CDR3 covers 13 residues. CDR3 loop: CASSFGQGGIQYF. The CDR3 DNA follows: TGTGCCAGCAGTTTCGGACAGGGGGGCATTCAGTACTTC.

V and J are TRBV29-1 and TRBJ2-2; 10 bases map to TRBD2. The V segment lost 6 bases and the J segment 6 bases; nucleotides outside the gene matches: 4. This CDR3 is 13 amino acids long. Germline V CDR1 and CDR2: SQVTM, ANQGSEA. The CDR3 sequence: CSVLAGFPGELFF. The DNA for the CDR3 is TGCAGCGTACTAGCGGGATTTCCCGGGGAGCTGTTTTTT.

The V call is TRBV19, the J call TRBJ1-5; D uncertain. The CDR3 has 18 amino acids. Between the trimmed V and J ends, which lost 1 base and 2 bases, there was a span of 18 bases. Germline V gene sequence: CDR1 LNHDA, CDR2 SQIVND (reference sequence). In nucleotides, the CDR3 is TGTGCCAGTAGTATAGGCGCCGCGGGATATACTGGCAATCAGCCCCAGCATTTT. Protein sequence: CASSIGAAGYTGNQPQHF.

The rearrangement uses TRBV7-3 and TRBJ2-2; 11 bases map to TRBD2. From germline, CDR1 is SGHTA and CDR2 FQGTGA. Losses at the gene ends were 1 base for V and 5 bases for J; bases not matched to a gene: 6. The CDR3 loop spans 17 amino acids. The CDR3 sequence: CASSLRRLAGGTGELFF. The CDR3 DNA sequence: TGTGCCAGCAGCTTAAGACGGCTAGCGGGAGGTACCGGGGAGCTGTTTTTT.

V and J are TRBV5-6 and TRBJ2-7, with D perhaps matching TRBD1 (6 bases). Trimming cost V 3 bases and J 3 bases, with 10 bases left between them. CDR3 length: 13 residues. CDR1 and CDR2 from the germline V gene are SGHDT and YYEEEE. CDR3 in DNA: TGTGCCAGCAGCTACGGACAGATCTACGAGCAGTACTTC. Its protein is CASSYGQIYEQYF.

This chain links TRBV28 with TRBJ2-5, with 11 positions matching TRBD2. The CDR3 totals 15 residues. The V gene's germline CDR1 is MDHEN and CDR2 SYDVKM. V shed 5 bases and J 3 bases; nucleotides not matched to a gene: 5. The DNA for the CDR3 is TGTGCCAGCAGTCCCGGGACTAGCGGTGAAGAGACCCAGTACTTC. Amino acids: CASSPGTSGEETQYF.

The V call is TRBV4-2, the J call TRBJ2-7; 11 bases match TRBD2. The CDR3 loop spans 17 amino acids. V dropped 0 bases and J dropped 0; count of bases not matched to a gene: 4. Germline lookup yields CDR1 LGHNA and CDR2 YNFKEQ. The CDR3 reads CASSQDLAGGLSYEQYF. CDR3 coding DNA: TGTGCCAGCAGCCAAGATCTAGCGGGAGGACTCTCCTACGAGCAGTACTTC.

This clone was observed a single time. The CDR3: CASSQARPSSTEAFF. The CDR3 bases are TGTGCCAGCAGCCAAGCGAGGCCGAGCAGCACTGAAGCTTTCTTT. The rearrangement uses TRBV4-2 and TRBJ1-1; D not certain. V dropped 1 base and J dropped 4 bases, with 13 bases sitting between them. The CDR3 loop spans 15 amino acids. In germline, CDR1 is LGHNA, CDR2 YNFKEQ.

This chain joins TRBV7-9 and TRBJ1-5; the match to TRBD1 covers 10 bases. CDR1 and CDR2 (germline): SEHNR, FQNEAQ (reference sequence). V dropped 1 base and J dropped 6; count of bases not matched to a gene: 3. The CDR3 is 15 residues long. For the CDR3, the DNA is TGTGCCAGCAGCTTAGAGGGGACAGGGGTTCAGCCCCAGCATTTT. Amino acids: CASSLEGTGVQPQHF.

The chain joins TRBV11-2 to TRBJ2-3; the D gene is possibly TRBD2 (5 bases). Germline V lookup: CDR1 SGHAT, CDR2 FQNNGV. V was trimmed by 1 base and J by 6 bases, leaving 8 bases between them. The CDR3 has 13 residues. The CDR3 bases are TGTGCCAGCAGCTTAGGGGCGGGCGATACGCAGTATTTT. Protein: CASSLGAGDTQYF.